These 5 T cell receptor beta chains originate from one sample sequenced in a study of cytomegalovirus exposure and HLA in healthy donors. The PCR had 60 Vbeta and 13 Jbeta primers. Assay used: immunoSEQ multiplex PCR; TCRdb lists only in-frame clones, some missing. The data show approximately 100,000 clones, with 60% to 85% seen just once and 15% to 20% held by the top ten. Specimen: PBMCs. The receptors stem from a man aged 55 to 70 in good health and CMV-seropositive.

The gene calls are TRBV6-6 and TRBJ2-7; D gene uncertain. The CDR3 sequence is 14 residues long. V was clipped by 0 bases and J by 0 bases, with 6 bases between them. Germline CDR1 MNHNY, CDR2 SVGAGI (reference sequence). In DNA form, the CDR3 reads TGTGCCAGCAGTTACTCAGCAACCTCCTACGAGCAGTACTTC. It codes for CASSYSATSYEQYF.

This clone was detected a few times. This chain links TRBV7-6 with TRBJ1-2; perhaps TRBD1 as D (6 bases). V was trimmed by 5 bases and J by 8 bases, leaving 15 bases between them. This CDR3 region has 13 residues. Per the germline V gene, CDR1 is SGHVS and CDR2 is FNYEAQ. CDR3 sequence reads: CASSQPNGGGYTF. CDR3 coding DNA: TGTGCCAGCAGCCAACCTAATGGGGGCGGCTACACCTTC.

The V and J genes are TRBV7-3 and TRBJ2-6; 9 bases align to TRBD1. The germline V gene encodes CDR1 SGHTA and CDR2 FQGTGA. The V segment lost 3 bases and the J segment 2 bases; nucleotides outside the gene matches: 5. CDR3 size: 17 residues. The CDR3 coding sequence is TGTGCCAGCAGCTTTGGACAGGGGTTAGCTGGGGCCAACGTCCTGACTTTC. This sequence encodes CASSFGQGLAGANVLTF.

The CDR3 loop reads CAINQDRDHSPLHF. The CDR3 nucleotides read TGTGCCATCAATCAAGACAGGGACCATTCACCCCTCCACTTT. This chain joins TRBV10-3 and TRBJ1-6; 7 bases are shared with TRBD1. Losses at the gene ends were 7 bases for V and 8 bases for J; bases not matched to a gene: 8. Germline V gene lookup returns CDR1 ENHRY and CDR2 SYGVKD. The CDR3 has 14 residues.

The chain combines TRBV9 with TRBJ1-3, with D unclear. Germline CDR1 reads SGDLS; CDR2 reads YYNGEE. Trimming cost V 0 bases and J 0 bases, with 4 bases left between them. CDR3 length: 14 amino acids. The CDR3 nucleotides are TGTGCCAGCAGCGTAGGGGCCTCTGGAAACACCATATATTTT. Protein sequence: CASSVGASGNTIYF.